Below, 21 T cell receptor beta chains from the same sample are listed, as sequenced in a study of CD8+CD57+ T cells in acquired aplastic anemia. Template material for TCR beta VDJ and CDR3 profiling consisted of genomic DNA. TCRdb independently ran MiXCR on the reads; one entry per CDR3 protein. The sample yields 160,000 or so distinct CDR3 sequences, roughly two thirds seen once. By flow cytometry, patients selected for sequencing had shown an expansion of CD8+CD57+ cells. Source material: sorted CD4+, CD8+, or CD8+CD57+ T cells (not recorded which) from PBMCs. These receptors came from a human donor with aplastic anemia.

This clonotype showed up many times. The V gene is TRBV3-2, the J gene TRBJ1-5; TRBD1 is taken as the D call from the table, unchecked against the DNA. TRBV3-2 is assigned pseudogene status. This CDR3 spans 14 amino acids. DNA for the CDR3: TGTGCCAGCAGCCAAACAGGGACCAGGCAGCCCCAGCATTTT. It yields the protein CASSQTGTRQPQHF.

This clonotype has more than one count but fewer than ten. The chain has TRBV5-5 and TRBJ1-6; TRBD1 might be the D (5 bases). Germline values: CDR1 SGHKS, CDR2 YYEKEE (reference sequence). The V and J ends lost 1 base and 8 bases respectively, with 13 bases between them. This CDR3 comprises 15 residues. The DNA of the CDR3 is TGTGCCAGCAGCTTGATCCAGGGCGAGTATTCACCCCTCCACTTT. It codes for CASSLIQGEYSPLHF.

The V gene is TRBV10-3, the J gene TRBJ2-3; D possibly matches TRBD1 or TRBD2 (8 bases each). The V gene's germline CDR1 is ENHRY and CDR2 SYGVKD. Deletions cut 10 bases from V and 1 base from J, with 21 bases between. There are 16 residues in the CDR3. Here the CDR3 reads CASTGGAGARTDTQYF. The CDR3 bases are TGTGCCAGTACAGGGGGAGCGGGGGCCCGCACAGATACGCAGTATTTT.

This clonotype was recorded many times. The CDR3 sequence: CASSEDPGQSSPLHF. Written as DNA, the CDR3 is TGTGCCAGCAGTGAAGACCCCGGGCAGAGCTCACCCCTCCACTTT. This chain uses TRBV6-4 with TRBJ1-6; D is unclear. Trimming removed 3 bases at V and 10 bases at J, with 16 bases between. The CDR3 is made up of 15 amino acids. Germline V gene sequence: CDR1 MRHNA, CDR2 SNTAGT.

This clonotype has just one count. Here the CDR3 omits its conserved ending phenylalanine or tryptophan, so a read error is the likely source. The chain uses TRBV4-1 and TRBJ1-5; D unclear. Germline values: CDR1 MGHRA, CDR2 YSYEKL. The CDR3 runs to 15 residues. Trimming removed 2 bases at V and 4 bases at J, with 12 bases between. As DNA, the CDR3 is TGCGCCAGCAGCCAATGGGTGCCGGGAAATCAGCCCCAGCATCTT. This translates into CASSQWVPGNQPQHL.

The CDR3 coding sequence is TGCGCCAGCAGCTTACACGGGGACAGGCCCTTCTACGAGCAGTACGTC. Translation: CASSLHGDRPFYEQYV. V gene TRBV5-1 combines with J gene TRBJ2-7, with 8 bases identical to TRBD1. V trimming: 2 bases; J trimming: 3 bases; junction bases outside the gene matches: 10. The germline V gene has CDR1 SGHRS and CDR2 YFSETQ. The CDR3 totals 16 residues.

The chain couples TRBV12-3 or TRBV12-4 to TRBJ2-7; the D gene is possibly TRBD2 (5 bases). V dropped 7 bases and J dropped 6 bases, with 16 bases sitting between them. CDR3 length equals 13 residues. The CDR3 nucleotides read TGTGCCAGCACCTTACATGGACTCGGCGAGCAGTACTTC. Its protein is CASTLHGLGEQYF.

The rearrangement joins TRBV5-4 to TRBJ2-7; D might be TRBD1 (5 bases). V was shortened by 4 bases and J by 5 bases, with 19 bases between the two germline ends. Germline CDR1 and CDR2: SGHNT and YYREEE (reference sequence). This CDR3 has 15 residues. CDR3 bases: TGTGCCAGCAGCCCGCATTCTGGGGCCAAGGACGAGCAGTACTTC. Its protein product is CASSPHSGAKDEQYF.

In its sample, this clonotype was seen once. CDR3 sequence: CASSFTRTEQYF. The CDR3 coding sequence is TGTGCCAGCAGCTTTACGCGGACCGAGCAGTACTTC. V is TRBV7-9 and J is TRBJ2-7; D is unclear. This CDR3 comprises 12 residues. Germline CDR1 SEHNR, CDR2 FQNEAQ (reference sequence). V was cut by 3 bases and J by 6 bases, with 9 bases left in between.

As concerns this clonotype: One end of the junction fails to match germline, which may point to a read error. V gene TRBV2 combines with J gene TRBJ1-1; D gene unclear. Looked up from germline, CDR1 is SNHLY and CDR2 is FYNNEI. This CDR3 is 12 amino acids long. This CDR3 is CASGETRAEAFF. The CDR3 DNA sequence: TGTGCCAGCGGTGAGACACGCGCTGAAGCTTTCTTT.

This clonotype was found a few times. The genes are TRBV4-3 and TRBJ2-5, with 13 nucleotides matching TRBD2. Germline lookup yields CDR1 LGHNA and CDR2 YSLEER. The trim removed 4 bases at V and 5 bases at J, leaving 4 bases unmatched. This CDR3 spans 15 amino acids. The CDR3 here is CASSLGTSGVETQYF. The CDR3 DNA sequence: TGCGCCAGCAGCCTCGGGACTAGCGGGGTTGAGACCCAGTACTTC.

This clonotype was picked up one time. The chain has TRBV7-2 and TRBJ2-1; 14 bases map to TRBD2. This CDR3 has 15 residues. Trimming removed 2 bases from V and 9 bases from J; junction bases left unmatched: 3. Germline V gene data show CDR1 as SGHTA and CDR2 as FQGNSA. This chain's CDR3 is CASSLRLAGGGEQFF. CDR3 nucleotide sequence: TGTGCCAGCAGCTTAAGACTAGCGGGGGGGGGTGAGCAGTTCTTC.

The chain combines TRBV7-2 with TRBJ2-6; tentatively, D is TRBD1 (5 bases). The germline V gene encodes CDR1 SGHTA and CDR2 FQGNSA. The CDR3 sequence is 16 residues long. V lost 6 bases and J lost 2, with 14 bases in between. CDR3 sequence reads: CASSEPQGTGANVLTF. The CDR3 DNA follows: TGTGCCAGCAGTGAGCCCCAGGGCACTGGGGCCAACGTCCTGACTTTC. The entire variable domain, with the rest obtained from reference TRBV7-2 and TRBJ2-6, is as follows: GAGVSQSPSNKVTEKGKDVELRCDPISGHTALYWYRQSLGQGLEFLIYFQGNSAPDKSGLPSDRFSAERTGGSVSTLTIQRTQQEDSAVYLCASSEPQGTGANVLTFGAGSRLTVL.

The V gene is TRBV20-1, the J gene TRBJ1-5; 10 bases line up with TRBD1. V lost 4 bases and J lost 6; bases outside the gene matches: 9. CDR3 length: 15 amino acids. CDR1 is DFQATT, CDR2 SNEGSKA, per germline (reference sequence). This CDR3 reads CSATRDRGLGQPQHF. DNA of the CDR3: TGCAGTGCTACCCGTGACAGGGGGCTTGGTCAGCCCCAGCATTTT.

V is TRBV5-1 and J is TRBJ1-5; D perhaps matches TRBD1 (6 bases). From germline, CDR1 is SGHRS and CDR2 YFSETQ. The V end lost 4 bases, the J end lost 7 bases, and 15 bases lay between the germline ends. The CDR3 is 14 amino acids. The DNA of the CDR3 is TGCGCCAGCAGCGACCGAGGGGGAGACCAGCCCCAGCATTTT. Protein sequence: CASSDRGGDQPQHF.

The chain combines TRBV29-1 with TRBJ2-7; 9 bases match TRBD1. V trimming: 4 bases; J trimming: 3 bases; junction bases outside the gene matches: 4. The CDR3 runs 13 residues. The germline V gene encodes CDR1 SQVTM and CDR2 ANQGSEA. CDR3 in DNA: TGCAGCGTTGCTGGGGGACAGGGCTACGAGCAGTACTTC. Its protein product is CSVAGGQGYEQYF.

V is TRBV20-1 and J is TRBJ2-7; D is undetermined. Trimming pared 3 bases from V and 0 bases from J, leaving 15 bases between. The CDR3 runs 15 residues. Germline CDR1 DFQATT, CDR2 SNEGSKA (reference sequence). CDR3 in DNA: TGCAGTGCTAGGCCGGGTCCGGCCCTCTCCTACGAGCAGTACTTC. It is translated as CSARPGPALSYEQYF.

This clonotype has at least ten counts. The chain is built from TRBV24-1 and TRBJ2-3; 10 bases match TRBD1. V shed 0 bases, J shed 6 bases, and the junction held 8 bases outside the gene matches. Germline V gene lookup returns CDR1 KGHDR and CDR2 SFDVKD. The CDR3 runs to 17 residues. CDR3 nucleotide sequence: TGTGCCACCAGTGATTTGGACAGGGGGCCCTCCCTGGATACGCAGTATTTT. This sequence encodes CATSDLDRGPSLDTQYF.

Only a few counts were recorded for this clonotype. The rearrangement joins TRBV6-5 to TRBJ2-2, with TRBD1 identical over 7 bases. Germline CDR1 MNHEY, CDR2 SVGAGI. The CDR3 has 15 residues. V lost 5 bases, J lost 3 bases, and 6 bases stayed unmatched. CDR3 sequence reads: CASSPPGQHTGELFF. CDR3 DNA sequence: TGTGCCAGCAGTCCCCCGGGACAGCACACCGGGGAGCTGTTTTTT.

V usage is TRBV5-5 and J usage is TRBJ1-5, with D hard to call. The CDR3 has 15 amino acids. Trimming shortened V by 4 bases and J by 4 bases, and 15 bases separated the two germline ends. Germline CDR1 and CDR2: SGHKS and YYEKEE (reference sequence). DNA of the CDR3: TGTGCCAGCAGCCCCTCCCCCGGGAGGAATCAGCCCCAGCATTTT. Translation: CASSPSPGRNQPQHF.

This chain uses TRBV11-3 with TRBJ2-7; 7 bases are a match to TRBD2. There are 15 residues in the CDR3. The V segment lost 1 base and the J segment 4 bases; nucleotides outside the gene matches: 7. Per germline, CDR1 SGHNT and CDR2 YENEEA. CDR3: CASSLGRASGYEQYF. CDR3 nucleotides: TGTGCCAGCAGCTTAGGTCGGGCTAGCGGATACGAGCAGTACTTC.